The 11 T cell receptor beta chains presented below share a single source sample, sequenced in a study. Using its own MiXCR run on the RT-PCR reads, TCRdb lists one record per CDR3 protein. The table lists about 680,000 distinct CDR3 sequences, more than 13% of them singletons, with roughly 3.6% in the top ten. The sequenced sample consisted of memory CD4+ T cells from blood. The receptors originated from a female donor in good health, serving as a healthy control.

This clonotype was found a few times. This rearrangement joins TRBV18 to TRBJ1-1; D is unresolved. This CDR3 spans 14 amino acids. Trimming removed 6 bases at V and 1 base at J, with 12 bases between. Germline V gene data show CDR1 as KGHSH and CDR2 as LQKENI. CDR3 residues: CASSAVSENTEAFF. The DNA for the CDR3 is TGTGCCAGCTCGGCTGTTTCCGAGAACACTGAAGCTTTCTTT.

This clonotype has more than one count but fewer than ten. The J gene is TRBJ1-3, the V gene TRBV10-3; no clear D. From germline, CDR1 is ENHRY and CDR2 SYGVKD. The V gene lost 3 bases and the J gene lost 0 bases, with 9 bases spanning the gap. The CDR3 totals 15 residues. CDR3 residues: CAISDFQNSGNTIYF. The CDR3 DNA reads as TGTGCCATCAGTGATTTTCAGAACTCTGGAAACACCATATATTTT.

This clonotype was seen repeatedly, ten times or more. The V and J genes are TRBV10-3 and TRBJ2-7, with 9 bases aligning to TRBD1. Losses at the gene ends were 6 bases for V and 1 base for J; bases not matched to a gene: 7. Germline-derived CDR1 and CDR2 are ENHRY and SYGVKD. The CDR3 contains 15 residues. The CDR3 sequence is CAIRPGQGGSYEQYF. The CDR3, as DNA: TGTGCCATCAGACCGGGACAGGGTGGGTCCTACGAGCAGTACTTC.

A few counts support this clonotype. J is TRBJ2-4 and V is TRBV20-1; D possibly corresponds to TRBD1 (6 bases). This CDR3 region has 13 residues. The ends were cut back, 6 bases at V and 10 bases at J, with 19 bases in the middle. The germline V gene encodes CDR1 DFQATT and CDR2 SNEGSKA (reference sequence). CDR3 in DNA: TGCAGTGCCCCTCCCCCAGGGGATCGGATTCAGTACTTC. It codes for CSAPPPGDRIQYF.

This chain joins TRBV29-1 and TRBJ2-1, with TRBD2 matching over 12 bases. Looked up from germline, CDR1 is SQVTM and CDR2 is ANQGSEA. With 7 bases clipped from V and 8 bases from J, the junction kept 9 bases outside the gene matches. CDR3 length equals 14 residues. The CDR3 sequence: CSGGGTSGLYEQFF. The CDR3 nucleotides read TGCAGCGGGGGGGGGACTAGCGGGTTATATGAGCAGTTCTTC.

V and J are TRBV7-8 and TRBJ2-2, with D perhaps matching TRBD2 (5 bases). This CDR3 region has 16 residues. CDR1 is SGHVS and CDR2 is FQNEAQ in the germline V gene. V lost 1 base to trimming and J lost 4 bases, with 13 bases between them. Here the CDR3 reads CASSLDRVLGTGELFF. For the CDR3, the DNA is TGTGCCAGCAGCTTAGATAGGGTACTAGGCACCGGGGAGCTGTTTTTT.

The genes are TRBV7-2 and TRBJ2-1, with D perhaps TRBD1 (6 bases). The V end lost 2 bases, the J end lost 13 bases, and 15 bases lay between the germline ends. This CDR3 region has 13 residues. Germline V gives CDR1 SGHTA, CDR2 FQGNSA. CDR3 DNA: TGTGCCAGCAGCTTAAACACCGGGACACCACAGTTCTTC. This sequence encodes CASSLNTGTPQFF.

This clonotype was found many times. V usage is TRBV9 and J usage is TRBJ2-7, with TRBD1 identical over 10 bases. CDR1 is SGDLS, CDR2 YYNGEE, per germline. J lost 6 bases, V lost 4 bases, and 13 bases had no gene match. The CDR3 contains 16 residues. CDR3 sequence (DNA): TGTGCCAGCAGCTGGGATAGCGGACAGGGGGTTAGCGAGCAGTACTTC. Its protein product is CASSWDSGQGVSEQYF.

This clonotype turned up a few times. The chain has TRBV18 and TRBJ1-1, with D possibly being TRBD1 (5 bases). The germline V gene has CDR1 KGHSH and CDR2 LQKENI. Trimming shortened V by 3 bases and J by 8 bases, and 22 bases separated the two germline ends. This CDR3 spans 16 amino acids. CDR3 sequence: CASSPPWASQGAEAFF. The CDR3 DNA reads TGTGCCAGCTCACCCCCTTGGGCCTCTCAGGGAGCCGAAGCTTTCTTT.

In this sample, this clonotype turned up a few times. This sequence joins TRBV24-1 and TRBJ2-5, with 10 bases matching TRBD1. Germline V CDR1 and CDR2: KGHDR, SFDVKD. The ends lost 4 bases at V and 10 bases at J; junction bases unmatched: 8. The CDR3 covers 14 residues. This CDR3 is CATSDPTGTGVQYF. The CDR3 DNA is TGTGCCACCAGTGACCCTACCGGGACAGGGGTCCAGTACTTC.

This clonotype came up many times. CDR3 region: CASSYGGYGTDTQYF. In nucleotides, the CDR3 is TGCGCCAGCAGTTATGGGGGCTACGGAACAGATACGCAGTATTTT. The V and J genes are TRBV5-1 and TRBJ2-3; weak D call: TRBD1 (6 bases). The germline CDR1 and CDR2 sequences are SGHRS and YFSETQ. V was shortened by 5 bases and J by 3 bases, with 16 bases between the two germline ends. CDR3 length: 15 amino acids.